The sequence of this TCR beta chain was determined in a study of blood T cells in healthy people across ages. The sample holds many counts of this clonotype. Primers used in a second PCR of about 7 to 12 cycles were a sample-barcoded 5' primer and a J-beta primer mix. MiXCR, applied by TCRdb to the 5' RACE reads, yields one record per CDR3 protein. The table has roughly 550,000 distinct CDR3 sequences, approximately 25% seen once. The data were also submitted as part of a second study, on T cells of mothers and their children. That publication notes: Across the analysis, no persistent microchimeric T cell clones were detected.

The clonotype comes from a boy younger than 18 in good health. The sample consisted of blood.

The CDR3 sequence: CASSPQSLGGSYNEQFF. The CDR3 nucleotides read TGTGCCAGCTCACCACAGTCCTTAGGAGGCTCCTACAATGAGCAGTTCTTC. The chain employs TRBV18 and TRBJ2-1, with D tentatively TRBD2 (5 bases). The germline CDR1 and CDR2 sequences are KGHSH and LQKENI. This CDR3 contains 17 residues. Trimming cost V 1 base and J 0 bases, with 13 bases left between them. Full variable domain (outside the CDR3, taken from reference TRBV18 and TRBJ2-1): NAGVMQNPRHLVRRRGQEARLRCSPMKGHSHVYWYRQLPEEGLKFMVYLQKENIIDESGMPKERFSAEFPKEGPSILRIQQVVRGDSAAYFCASSPQSLGGSYNEQFFGPGTRLTVL.